This T cell receptor beta chain was sequenced for a study of CD8+ T cells in alopecia areata. Study information: Each day, treated patients took oral tofacitinib twice, at 5 to 10 mg per dose. Patients took tofacitinib for 6 to 18 months, followed by 6 drug-free months. Whole-study results and caveats: Sharing of TCRs across patients appeared less clear than in mice, possibly for HLA-related reasons. Elevated clonality characterized lesional scalp relative to normal scalp, particularly in alopecia totalis/universalis.

As to this clone: Its target is unknown. This CDR3 is also generated by other DNA sequences in the sample.

Peripheral blood and lesional scalp punch biopsies came from alopecia areata patients. V lost 1 base to trimming and J lost 6 bases, with 3 bases between them. The CDR3 extends over 12 amino acids. The germline CDR1 and CDR2 sequences are MDHEN and SYDVKM. Once RNA had been extracted, it was reverse transcribed into cDNA to act as the sequencing template. Sequenced by immunoSEQ multiplex PCR; TCRdb stores in-frame clones only, minus some. The table records about 5,900 clones, 50% to 75% of them present only once. The J gene is TRBJ2-2, the V gene TRBV28; D not resolved. The clonotype was recovered from a human donor with alopecia areata. The sequenced sample consisted of skin. The CDR3 DNA follows: TGTGCCAGCAGTTTATCGGCCGGGGAGCTGTTTTTT. Translated: CASSLSAGELFF. Supplemented by reference TRBV28 and TRBJ2-2, the full variable domain reads DVKVTQSSRYLVKRTGEKVFLECVQDMDHENMFWYRQDPGLGLRLIYFSYDVKMKEKGDIPEGYSVSREKKERFSLILESASTNQTSMYLCASSLSAGELFFGEGSRLTVL.